This is a list of T cell receptor beta chains from one sample in a study of T-cell reconstitution after alpha-beta-depleted transplantation in children. TCRdb re-analysed the PCR reads in MiXCR, keeping a single row per CDR3 protein. The sample comprises about 360,000 distinct CDR3 sequences, roughly 13% of which are singletons, and approximately 4.2% rests with the top ten. Here the sequenced sample was PBMCs, taken from the stem cell graft. These receptors all come from a human donor who donated a stem cell graft to a child with Fanconi anemia. Each CDR3 is given with its conserved first and last residue. The order of the fields is D gene, clone size, J gene, V gene, CDR3 protein, CDR3 DNA. D genes are given only for firm matches. The size of a clone is reported for some rows only, either as once, few or many, or as a class for expanded clones.

>-|many|TRBJ2-2|TRBV24-1
CATSAPENTGELFF
TGTGCCACCAGTGCCCCAGAGAACACCGGGGAGCTGTTTTTT
>-|few|TRBJ2-1|TRBV9
CASSGPIAFEQFF
TGTGCCAGCAGCGGACCCATAGCGTTTGAGCAGTTCTTC
>TRBD1|-|TRBJ1-1|TRBV5-1
CASSFGQENTEAFF
TGCGCCAGCAGCTTCGGACAGGAAAACACTGAAGCTTTCTTT
>-|-|TRBJ1-2|TRBV3-1
CATTTRGGYGYTF
TGTGCCACCACTACAAGGGGGGGCTATGGCTACACCTTC
>TRBD1|-|TRBJ2-3|TRBV12-5
CASGLFSGTGDLGTQYF
TGTGCTAGTGGTTTGTTCTCCGGGACAGGGGATTTGGGGACGCAGTATTTT
>-|few|TRBJ1-1|TRBV5-1
CASSFRDKNTEAFF
TGCGCCAGCAGCTTCCGGGACAAGAACACTGAAGCTTTCTTT
>-|few|TRBJ2-1|TRBV4-2
CASSQEARGQYNEQFF
TGTGCCAGCAGCCAAGAGGCGCGGGGGCAATACAATGAGCAGTTCTTC
>-|few|TRBJ1-6|TRBV6-1
CVPGGSSYNSPLHF
TGTGTCCCCGGGGGTAGCTCCTATAATTCACCCCTCCACTTT
>TRBD2|many|TRBJ2-1|TRBV28
CASRLGRARGEQFF
TGTGCCAGCAGGCTGGGGAGGGCGAGGGGTGAGCAGTTCTTC
>TRBD2|-|TRBJ2-7|TRBV5-1
CASSLAGGDYEQYF
TGCGCCAGCAGCTTAGCGGGGGGCGACTACGAGCAGTACTTC
>-|-|TRBJ2-1|TRBV5-1
CASSLGGEDNEQFF
TGCGCCAGCAGCTTGGGCGGGGAGGATAATGAGCAGTTCTTC
>-|few|TRBJ2-4|TRBV30
CAWSEILGDIQYF
TGTGCCTGGAGTGAGATTCTCGGGGACATTCAGTACTTC
>-|few|TRBJ2-7|TRBV18
CASSPGARYEQYF
TGTGCCAGCTCACCGGGGGCGCGCTACGAGCAGTACTTC
>-|few|TRBJ2-5|TRBV5-1
CASSTTGGGVQETQYF
TGCGCCAGCAGCACAACAGGGGGAGGGGTTCAAGAGACCCAGTACTTC